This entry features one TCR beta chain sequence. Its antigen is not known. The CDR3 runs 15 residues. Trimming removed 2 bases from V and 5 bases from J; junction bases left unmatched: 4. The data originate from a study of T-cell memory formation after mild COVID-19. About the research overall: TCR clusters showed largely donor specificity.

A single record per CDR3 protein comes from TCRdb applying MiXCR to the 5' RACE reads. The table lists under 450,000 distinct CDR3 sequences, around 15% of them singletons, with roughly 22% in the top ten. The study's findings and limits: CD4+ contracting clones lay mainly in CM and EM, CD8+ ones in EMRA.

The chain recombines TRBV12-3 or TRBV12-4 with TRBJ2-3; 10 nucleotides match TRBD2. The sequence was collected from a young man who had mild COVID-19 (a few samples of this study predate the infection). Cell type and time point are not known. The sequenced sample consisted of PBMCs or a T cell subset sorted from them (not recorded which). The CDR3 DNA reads TGTGCCAGCAGTTTAAGCGGGGGGGCTGTAGATACGCAGTATTTT. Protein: CASSLSGGAVDTQYF.